These 25 T cell receptor beta chains originate from one sample sequenced in a study of beta chain features in type 1 diabetes. Every bit of the isolated RNA underwent reverse transcription, so sequencing read expressed TCRB transcripts. Clones were read by immunoSEQ multiplex PCR, and TCRdb kept only the in-frame ones, dropping some. The repertoire holds more than 300,000 clones, with more than 13% as singletons. The sequenced material came from naive CD4+ T cells from blood. The receptor set was obtained from a woman aged 18-30 years in good health.

The chain employs TRBV5-1 and TRBJ1-1; TRBD1 might be the D (6 bases). V was shortened by 0 bases and J by 4 bases, with 13 bases between the two germline ends. Germline CDR1 is SGHRS and CDR2 is YFSETQ. This CDR3 is 15 amino acids long. CDR3 sequence reads: CASSLVGGVRTEAFF. CDR3 DNA: TGCGCCAGCAGCTTGGTAGGGGGGGTTCGCACTGAAGCTTTCTTT.

The genes are TRBV27 and TRBJ2-7; 10 nucleotides agree with TRBD2. Trimming at V came to 2 bases and at J to 6 bases, leaving 13 bases not matched to a gene. There are 17 residues in the CDR3. From germline, CDR1 is MNHEY and CDR2 SMNVEV (reference sequence). This CDR3 reads CASSLRVRSGRAGEQYF. For the CDR3, the DNA is TGTGCCAGCAGTTTAAGGGTTAGGAGCGGGAGGGCCGGCGAGCAGTACTTC.

This clone was seen a few times. The rearrangement uses TRBV9 and TRBJ2-2; 8 nucleotides agree with TRBD1. The CDR3 extends over 15 amino acids. V trimming: 3 bases; J trimming: 5 bases; junction bases outside the gene matches: 6. CDR1 SGDLS and CDR2 YYNGEE come from the germline V gene. CDR3 sequence: CASSALTGGTGELFF. CDR3 sequence (DNA): TGTGCCAGCAGCGCTCTAACAGGGGGAACCGGGGAGCTGTTTTTT.

This clone was counted a few times. The chain couples TRBV21-1 to TRBJ1-1; the DNA was not used to check the table's D call, TRBD1. TRBV21-1 is a pseudogene. The CDR3 consists of 14 residues. The CDR3 region has the DNA TGTGCCAGCAGCAGGGGACAGGGTAGCACTGAAGCTTTCTTT. Translation gives CASSRGQGSTEAFF.

Only a few counts were recorded for this clone. The J gene is TRBJ1-5, the V gene TRBV9; D gene ambiguous. V was trimmed by 1 base and J by 6 bases, leaving 11 bases between them. The CDR3 runs 14 residues. Germline V lookup: CDR1 SGDLS, CDR2 YYNGEE. This CDR3 reads CASSVSGTAQPQHF. CDR3 coding DNA: TGTGCCAGCAGCGTATCAGGAACCGCTCAGCCCCAGCATTTT.

A few counts support this clone. The chain couples TRBV14 to TRBJ1-1; D unresolved. The CDR3 spans 13 residues. Per the germline V gene, CDR1 is SGHDN and CDR2 is FVKESK. V was cut by 2 bases and J by 4 bases, with 8 bases left in between. The DNA of the CDR3 is TGTGCCAGCAGCCAATTGGAGGGCACTGAAGCTTTCTTT. Encoded protein: CASSQLEGTEAFF.

A few counts support this clone. The chain uses TRBV28 and TRBJ2-7; 8 bases match TRBD1. Germline V gene data show CDR1 as MDHEN and CDR2 as SYDVKM. V was pared by 2 bases and J by 4 bases, with 10 bases of the junction left unmatched. CDR3 size: 16 residues. As DNA, the CDR3 is TGTGCCAGCAGTTTAATCTCAGGGGGCGGCGGATACGAGCAGTACTTC. As protein: CASSLISGGGGYEQYF.

A few counts support this clone. The V call is TRBV5-1, the J call TRBJ2-1; 13 nucleotides agree with TRBD2. CDR1 SGHRS and CDR2 YFSETQ come from the germline V gene. This CDR3 spans 16 amino acids. V was clipped by 5 bases and J by 5 bases; unmatched bases: 7. DNA of the CDR3: TGCGCCAGCAGTTCTCGGACTAGCGGGGGAAACAATGAGCAGTTCTTC. Its translation: CASSSRTSGGNNEQFF.

This sequence joins TRBV30 and TRBJ2-4, with D possibly matching TRBD1 (6 bases). CDR3 length equals 16 residues. Deletions cut 2 bases from V and 1 base from J, with 15 bases between. Germline loops: CDR1 GTSNPN, CDR2 SVGIG (reference sequence). CDR3 loop: CAWSNGVRGAKNIQYF. The CDR3 DNA follows: TGTGCCTGGAGTAACGGCGTGAGGGGGGCCAAAAACATTCAGTACTTC.

This clone appeared a few times. This chain joins TRBV23-1 and TRBJ1-2, with D maybe TRBD1 (6 bases). TRBV23-1 counts as an open reading frame of uncertain function. This CDR3 comprises 15 residues. V lost 6 bases to trimming and J lost 5 bases, with 19 bases between them. CDR3 bases: TGCGCCAGCAGGCCGTTACAGGGATTCTGGTATGGCTACACCTTC. Encoded protein: CASRPLQGFWYGYTF.

V is TRBV30 and J is TRBJ2-3; 12 nucleotides agree with TRBD2. V shed 5 bases, J shed 9 bases, and the junction held 9 bases outside the gene matches. There are 14 residues in the CDR3. Germline V lookup: CDR1 GTSNPN, CDR2 SVGIG (reference sequence). CDR3 region: CAWDPSGRGRTQYF. In nucleotides, the CDR3 is TGTGCCTGGGACCCTAGCGGGAGGGGCCGAACGCAGTATTTT.

The DNA for the CDR3 is TGTGCCAGCAGTTACGGGAGGGGAGCGGATGGCTACACCTTC. Amino acid sequence: CASSYGRGADGYTF. The chain employs TRBV6-5 and TRBJ1-2; D perhaps matches TRBD1 (5 bases). The germline V and J ends were trimmed by 2 bases and 6 bases, with 13 bases remaining between them. CDR1 and CDR2 (germline): MNHEY, SVGAGI. The length of the CDR3 is 14 residues.

The DNA for the CDR3 is TGCGCCAGCAGCATGAGACAGGGGGCGCGGATGAGGAGGGACACTGAAGCTTTCTTT. Its translation: CASSMRQGARMRRDTEAFF. The chain uses TRBV5-1 and TRBJ1-1, with 10 bases fitting TRBD1. Per the germline V gene, CDR1 is SGHRS and CDR2 is YFSETQ. The CDR3 sequence is 19 residues long. V dropped 4 bases and J dropped 3; count of bases not matched to a gene: 18.

The chain joins TRBV2 to TRBJ2-7, with TRBD2 identical over 10 bases. CDR3 length equals 12 residues. Germline-derived CDR1 and CDR2 are SNHLY and FYNNEI. The CDR3 loop is CASRGTSGIFAV. In nucleotides, the CDR3 is TGTGCCAGCAGGGGCACTAGCGGGATCTTTGCGGTC.

This clone was picked up a small number of times. The chain joins TRBV6-5 to TRBJ2-7; no definite D call. Trimming stripped 0 bases from V and 3 bases from J, with 9 bases between. Germline CDR1 and CDR2: MNHEY and SVGAGI. CDR3 length equals 14 residues. As DNA, the CDR3 is TGTGCCAGCAGTTACTCGCACAGCCTCTACGAGCAGTACTTC. This codes for CASSYSHSLYEQYF.

This clone was counted between two and nine times. The chain uses TRBV19 and TRBJ1-1; perhaps TRBD1 as D (6 bases). Looked up from germline, CDR1 is LNHDA and CDR2 is SQIVND (reference sequence). The V end lost 6 bases, the J end lost 1 base, and 12 bases lay between the germline ends. The CDR3 covers 14 residues. CDR3 in DNA: TGTGCCAGTAGCAGAGGACAGACGAACACTGAAGCTTTCTTT. Residues: CASSRGQTNTEAFF.

This clone was detected only a few times. The chain combines TRBV4-2 with TRBJ2-6, with D unresolved. Germline CDR1 is LGHNA and CDR2 is YNFKEQ. Trimming took 4 bases from V and 1 from J, leaving 8 bases between them. The CDR3 sequence is 15 residues long. In nucleotides, the CDR3 is TGTGCCAGCAGCCTAAGCCCGTCTGGGGCCAACGTCCTGACTTTC. Protein sequence: CASSLSPSGANVLTF.

This clone has more than one count but fewer than ten. This rearrangement joins TRBV7-9 to TRBJ2-3; 12 nucleotides match TRBD2. The germline V gene has CDR1 SEHNR and CDR2 FQNEAQ (reference sequence). V lost 7 bases, J lost 4 bases, and 3 bases stayed unmatched. CDR3 length: 14 amino acids. The CDR3 DNA is TGTGCCAGCACGGCTAGCGGGAGGGCAGATACGCAGTATTTT. Translation: CASTASGRADTQYF.

CDR3 region: CASSLEGLAEVDEQYF. DNA for the CDR3: TGTGCCAGCAGCTTAGAGGGACTAGCGGAAGTGGACGAGCAGTACTTC. The chain is built from TRBV7-2 and TRBJ2-7; 11 positions agree with TRBD2. The ends lost 1 base at V and 5 bases at J; junction bases unmatched: 7. Germline V CDR1 and CDR2: SGHTA, FQGNSA. This CDR3 is 16 amino acids long.

Turning to this clone: Other DNA sequences in the sample encode the same CDR3. The chain recombines TRBV2 with TRBJ2-4; D unresolved. The CDR3 has 14 amino acids. V shed 3 bases and J shed 0 bases, with 6 bases lying between them. Germline assignment: CDR1 SNHLY and CDR2 FYNNEI. The CDR3 DNA sequence: TGTGCCAGCAGTGATGTCCTAGCCAAAAACATTCAGTACTTC. This encodes CASSDVLAKNIQYF.

The V call is TRBV5-1, the J call TRBJ2-2, with D hard to call. V was pared by 4 bases and J by 3 bases, with 10 bases between. CDR3 length: 14 residues. Germline V lookup: CDR1 SGHRS, CDR2 YFSETQ. CDR3 DNA: TGCGCCAGCAGCCTTCTCCAGTACACCGGGGAGCTGTTTTTT. This translates into CASSLLQYTGELFF.

This clone was counted a few times. This sequence joins TRBV28 and TRBJ1-4; D is possibly TRBD1 (6 bases). From germline, CDR1 is MDHEN and CDR2 SYDVKM. The V gene lost 4 bases and the J gene lost 3 bases, with 9 bases spanning the gap. This CDR3 is 14 amino acids long. This CDR3 reads CASSSTGPNEKLFF. CDR3 bases: TGTGCCAGCAGTTCGACAGGACCTAATGAAAAACTGTTTTTT.

The chain joins TRBV2 to TRBJ2-5, with 11 bases lining up with TRBD2. Trimming took 5 bases from V and 2 from J; bases not matched to a gene: 4. The CDR3 extends over 15 amino acids. Germline loops: CDR1 SNHLY, CDR2 FYNNEI. The CDR3 coding sequence is TGTGCCAGCAGTTCCGTAGCGGGAGGGCAAGAGACCCAGTACTTC. Its protein product is CASSSVAGGQETQYF. Supplemented by reference TRBV2 and TRBJ2-5, the full variable domain reads EPEVTQTPSHQVTQMGQEVILRCVPISNHLYFYWYRQILGQKVEFLVSFYNNEISEKSEIFDDQFSVERPDGSNFTLKIRSTKLEDSAMYFCASSSVAGGQETQYFGPGTRLLVL.

This clone has only a few counts. J is TRBJ1-5 and V is TRBV7-8; 9 nucleotides line up with TRBD1. V lost 5 bases to trimming and J lost 0 bases; unmatched junction nucleotides: 2. The length of the CDR3 is 15 residues. The germline gives CDR1 SGHVS, CDR2 FQNEAQ. In DNA, the CDR3 is TGTGCCAGCAGCATGGGACAGGGTAGCAATCAGCCCCAGCATTTT. Amino acids: CASSMGQGSNQPQHF.

This clone was detected a few times. J is TRBJ1-2 and V is TRBV5-1; D possibly corresponds to TRBD1 (6 bases). Deletions cut 4 bases from V and 0 bases from J, with 10 bases between. Germline lookup yields CDR1 SGHRS and CDR2 YFSETQ. This CDR3 comprises 14 residues. The CDR3 sequence is CASSSWDTNYGYTF. The CDR3, as DNA: TGCGCCAGCAGCAGCTGGGACACTAACTATGGCTACACCTTC.